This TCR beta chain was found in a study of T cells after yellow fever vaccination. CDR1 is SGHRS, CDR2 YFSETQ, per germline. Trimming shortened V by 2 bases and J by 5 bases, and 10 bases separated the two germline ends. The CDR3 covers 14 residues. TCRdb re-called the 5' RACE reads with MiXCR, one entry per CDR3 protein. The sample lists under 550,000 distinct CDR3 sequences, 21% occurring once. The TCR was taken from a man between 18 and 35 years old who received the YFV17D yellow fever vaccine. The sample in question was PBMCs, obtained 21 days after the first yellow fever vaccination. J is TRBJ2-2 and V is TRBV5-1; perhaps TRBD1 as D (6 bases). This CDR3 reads CASSLGTTTGELFF. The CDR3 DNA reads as TGCGCCAGCAGCTTAGGGACAACTACCGGGGAGCTGTTTTTT.